This T cell receptor beta chain was recorded in a study of vaccination and CD4 T cells after COVID-19. Study results and caveats: For convalescent patients, a median around 90% of reactive clones surfaced exclusively after vaccination.

An Oncomine TCR Beta short-read assay was used to sequence the DNA from cultured CD4+ T cells. Genomic DNA was extracted from cultured CD4+ T cells. A single record per CDR3 protein comes from TCRdb applying MiXCR to the PCR reads. The sample carries roughly 8,500 distinct CDR3 sequences, 64% recorded once. This clonotype is a singleton in its sample. What it binds is not known. This CDR3 comprises 14 residues. The V gene's germline CDR1 is MNHEY and CDR2 SVGEGT. V dropped 2 bases and J dropped 3 bases, with 11 bases sitting between them. Sample treatment: approximately 9-day PBMC culture with coronavirus spike peptide pools or control peptides (ViraFEST assay). ViraFEST stimulated the growth of antigen-specific T cells using peptide pools and subsequently profiled their TCRs by sequencing. Culture conditions combined fewer than 2.5 million PBMCs per well with 10 IU/ml IL-2 and roughly 10 ug/ml peptide pools.

Sequenced: CD4+ T cells from blood, cultured in vitro. The sequence derives from a human donor who had recovered from COVID-19. The chain has TRBV6-2 or TRBV6-3 and TRBJ2-7; no reliable D call. CDR3 DNA sequence: TGTGCCAGCAGTTACATCCCGCAAAGCTACGAGCAGTACTTC. It specifies CASSYIPQSYEQYF.